Described below is a single T cell receptor beta chain sequence and its context. The CDR3 is 15 amino acids. CDR1 is SGHRS and CDR2 is YFSETQ in the germline V gene. Trimming removed 3 bases from V and 0 bases from J, with 10 bases in between. This entry comes from a study of cytomegalovirus exposure and HLA in healthy donors. It was with 60 Vbeta and 13 Jbeta primers that the PCR ran. Libraries were prepared by immunoSEQ multiplex PCR; TCRdb keeps only in-frame clonotypes and omits some of them. The sample totals tens of thousands of clones; its top ten clones hold about 12%. This clonotype was obtained from a woman younger than 45 in good health and CMV-seropositive. Sequenced material: PBMCs. This rearrangement joins TRBV5-1 to TRBJ2-4; D is perhaps TRBD2 (5 bases). The DNA of the CDR3 is TGCGCCAGCAGCTCCCCCGGGGTAGCCAAAAACATTCAGTACTTC. This gives the protein CASSSPGVAKNIQYF.